One and the same sample provided the 12 T cell receptor beta chains below, sequenced in a study of blood T cell repertoires in COVID-19. Libraries were prepared by immunoSEQ multiplex PCR; TCRdb keeps only in-frame clonotypes and omits some of them. The sample records fewer than 200,000 clones, around 85% being singletons. The material sequenced was peripheral blood. The source is a woman aged 60 to 75 with acute or convalescent COVID-19.

The V gene is TRBV15, the J gene TRBJ2-2; D gene unclear. The CDR3 sequence is 14 residues long. CDR1 is LNHNV, CDR2 YYDKDF, per germline (reference sequence). Trimming cost V 0 bases and J 4 bases, with 6 bases left between them. The CDR3 here is CATSREGITGELFF. The CDR3 DNA reads as TGTGCCACCAGCAGAGAGGGCATCACCGGGGAGCTGTTTTTT. Full variable domain (remainder filled in from reference TRBV15 and TRBJ2-2): DAMVIQNPRYQVTQFGKPVTLSCSQTLNHNVMYWYQQKSSQAPKLLFHYYDKDFNNEADTPDNFQSRRPNTSFCFLDIRSPGLGDTAMYLCATSREGITGELFFGEGSRLTVL.

A single count supports this clone. The V gene is TRBV30, the J gene TRBJ2-1; 11 bases fit TRBD2. The germline V gene has CDR1 GTSNPN and CDR2 SVGIG (reference sequence). The CDR3 sequence is 15 residues long. Germline trimming cut 5 bases from V and 4 bases from J; bases unmatched to any gene: 7. The CDR3, as DNA: TGTGCCTGGGGTCTAGCGGGAGGACCGTACAATGAGCAGTTCTTC. Translating gives CAWGLAGGPYNEQFF.

The table lists this clone with a count of one. As DNA, the CDR3 is TGTGCCAGCAGTTCCTTCACCTATATGGGCTACACCTTC. Amino acids: CASSSFTYMGYTF. The genes are TRBV6-5 and TRBJ1-2; no clear D gene. The CDR3 has 13 residues. V gave up 4 bases and J gave up 8 bases, with 14 bases separating them. Per the germline V gene, CDR1 is MNHEY and CDR2 is SVGAGI.

This chain links TRBV19 with TRBJ2-7, with 8 bases matching TRBD2. CDR1 is LNHDA and CDR2 is SQIVND in the germline V gene (reference sequence). Losses at the gene ends were 5 bases for V and 3 bases for J; bases not matched to a gene: 3. The CDR3 loop spans 13 amino acids. The CDR3 sequence: CASSREGGYEQYV. The CDR3 DNA reads TGTGCCAGTAGTCGGGAGGGAGGCTACGAGCAGTACGTC.

This chain joins TRBV4-1 and TRBJ1-1, with a possible D match to TRBD1 (6 bases). The CDR3 length is 15 residues. Trimming took 4 bases from V and 1 from J, leaving 13 bases between them. Germline V gene sequence: CDR1 MGHRA, CDR2 YSYEKL. The CDR3 spells CASSPDRTANTEAFF. The DNA for the CDR3 is TGCGCCAGCAGCCCGGACCGGACAGCGAACACTGAAGCTTTCTTT.

The chain links TRBV6-5 to TRBJ1-1; no clear D gene. The germline CDR1 and CDR2 sequences are MNHEY and SVGAGI. The CDR3 is 14 amino acids. V lost 2 bases and J 1 base, leaving 8 bases between the germline ends. CDR3 amino acids: CASSYALRNTEAFF. For the CDR3, the DNA is TGTGCCAGCAGTTACGCACTTAGGAACACTGAAGCTTTCTTT.

The rearrangement joins TRBV9 to TRBJ1-3; 7 bases fit TRBD1. V dropped 1 base and J dropped 8; count of bases not matched to a gene: 15. The CDR3 length is 17 residues. Germline V gene lookup returns CDR1 SGDLS and CDR2 YYNGEE. The CDR3 DNA follows: TGTGCCAGCAGCGTAACGCCTCCGGGGACAGAGGGACACACCATATATTTT. Translating it yields CASSVTPPGTEGHTIYF.

The rearrangement joins TRBV28 to TRBJ2-3, with a possible D match to TRBD2 (7 bases). Trimming shortened V by 6 bases and J by 6 bases, and 16 bases separated the two germline ends. Germline CDR1 and CDR2: MDHEN and SYDVKM. The CDR3 spans 14 residues. In DNA, the CDR3 is TGTGCCAGCAGAGTGGGGGGCGGGGGTGATACGCAGTATTTT. This gives the protein CASRVGGGGDTQYF.

This clone was recorded a few times. The chain joins TRBV18 to TRBJ2-7; 9 bases are shared with TRBD2. J gave up 7 bases and V 3 bases, and 10 bases lay outside the gene matches. There are 15 residues in the CDR3. The germline V gene encodes CDR1 KGHSH and CDR2 LQKENI. DNA for the CDR3: TGTGCCAGCTCACCGAGTGTAGCGGGACTAGCAGAGCAGTACGTC. The encoded protein is CASSPSVAGLAEQYV.

This clone was seen a single time. This sequence joins TRBV27 and TRBJ1-6; 9 bases are shared with TRBD1. Germline V gene lookup returns CDR1 MNHEY and CDR2 SMNVEV (reference sequence). The length of the CDR3 is 16 residues. With 1 base clipped from V and 8 bases from J, the junction kept 6 bases outside the gene matches. CDR3 protein: CASSLLTQGADSPLHF. The CDR3 DNA is TGTGCCAGCAGTTTATTAACACAGGGGGCCGATTCACCCCTCCACTTT.

The J gene is TRBJ1-2, the V gene TRBV7-6; possible D gene TRBD1, 5 bases. Per the germline V gene, CDR1 is SGHVS and CDR2 is FNYEAQ. V was trimmed by 4 bases and J by 3 bases, leaving 15 bases between them. The CDR3 contains 15 residues. CDR3 bases: TGTGCCAGCAGCTCCGGCGCCGCGGGGGACTATGGCTACACCTTC. Translating it yields CASSSGAAGDYGYTF.

The chain has TRBV2 and TRBJ2-1; TRBD2 aligns across 12 bases. Germline V gene lookup returns CDR1 SNHLY and CDR2 FYNNEI. CDR3 length: 17 residues. Unmatched junction bases numbered 11, after V lost 4 bases and J lost 7 bases. CDR3 sequence (DNA): TGTGCCAGCAGTGGACTAGCGGGAGACACAACCAGGAATGAGCAGTTCTTC. Protein: CASSGLAGDTTRNEQFF.